These T cell receptor beta chains were read from a single sample in a study of T cells in Graves' hyperthyroidism and ophthalmopathy. TCRdb reprocessed the multiplex PCR reads via MiXCR and lists one record per CDR3 protein. The table has more than 350,000 distinct CDR3 sequences, about a sixth seen once. Sequenced input: blood. Every receptor here comes from a woman aged 25 to 39 with Graves' hyperthyroidism that later progressed to Graves' ophthalmopathy. The CDR3 runs from the conserved cysteine through the conserved F or W. The order of the fields is V gene, D gene, J gene, clone size, CDR3 protein, CDR3 DNA. D genes are given only for firm matches. Clone sizes are given selectively: once, few, many, or a class where the clone is expanded.

V: TRBV5-1
D: TRBD1
J: TRBJ2-2
size: many
CDR3: CASSFTGANTGELFF
DNA: TGCGCCAGCAGCTTCACAGGGGCGAACACCGGGGAGCTGTTTTTT

V: TRBV12-3/TRBV12-4
D: .
J: TRBJ2-5
size: many
CDR3: CASSLGLTETQYF
DNA: TGTGCCAGCAGCCTCGGACTAACAGAGACCCAGTACTTC

V: TRBV5-4
D: .
J: TRBJ2-5
size: .
CDR3: CATGRTGGETQYF
DNA: TGTGCCACTGGAAGGACTGGGGGAGAGACCCAGTACTTC

V: TRBV6-1
D: TRBD2
J: TRBJ2-6
size: many
CDR3: CASSEVAGEPKTKTSGANVLTF
DNA: TGTGCCAGCAGTGAAGTAGCGGGGGAACCTAAAACCAAAACCTCTGGGGCCAACGTCCTGACTTTC

V: TRBV12-3/TRBV12-4
D: TRBD1
J: TRBJ1-5
size: .
CDR3: CASSLRGPSNQPQHF
DNA: TGTGCCAGCAGTTTAAGGGGGCCTAGCAATCAGCCCCAGCATTTT

V: TRBV5-1
D: .
J: TRBJ1-1
size: many
CDR3: CASSLGMIGVVSEAFF
DNA: TGCGCCAGCAGCTTGGGGATGATCGGGGTCGTGTCTGAAGCTTTCTTT

V: TRBV20-1
D: TRBD2
J: TRBJ2-3
size: few
CDR3: CSARFGLADPQRYTDTQYF
DNA: TGCAGTGCTAGATTCGGACTAGCGGACCCACAAAGATACACAGATACGCAGTATTTT

V: TRBV5-1
D: .
J: TRBJ2-3
size: once
CDR3: CASSLDRAPPDTQYF
DNA: TGCGCCAGCAGCTTGGACAGGGCCCCTCCAGATACGCAGTATTTT

V: TRBV6-6
D: .
J: TRBJ2-1
size: many
CDR3: CASSYSSSNEQFF
DNA: TGTGCCAGCAGTTACTCTAGTAGCAATGAGCAGTTCTTC

V: TRBV7-9
D: .
J: TRBJ2-7
size: .
CDR3: CASADSRSYEQYF
DNA: TGTGCCAGCGCCGACAGCCGCTCCTACGAGCAGTACTTC

V: TRBV11-3
D: .
J: TRBJ2-1
size: .
CDR3: CASSFPGRYNEQFF
DNA: TGTGCCAGCAGCTTCCCGGGGCGATACAATGAGCAGTTCTTC

V: TRBV6-4
D: TRBD1
J: TRBJ1-2
size: .
CDR3: CASSPRGTGTNYGYTF
DNA: TGTGCCAGCAGTCCGCGAGGGACAGGGACTAACTATGGCTACACCTTC

V: TRBV4-2
D: TRBD2
J: TRBJ2-2
size: .
CDR3: CASSQEATSYAGELFF
DNA: TGTGCCAGCAGCCAAGAGGCGACTAGCTACGCCGGGGAGCTGTTTTTT

V: TRBV15
D: .
J: TRBJ2-1
size: many
CDR3: CATSRDLGQNNEQFF
DNA: TGTGCCACCAGCAGAGATTTGGGGCAGAACAATGAGCAGTTCTTC

V: TRBV3-1
D: .
J: TRBJ2-1
size: .
CDR3: CASSQVGGLVGSSYNEQFF
DNA: TGTGCCAGCAGCCAAGTGGGGGGACTGGTGGGTAGCTCCTACAATGAGCAGTTCTTC

V: TRBV24-1
D: TRBD2
J: TRBJ2-7
size: .
CDR3: CATNSGRPTYEQYF
DNA: TGTGCCACAAATAGCGGGAGGCCTACCTACGAGCAGTACTTC

V: TRBV28
D: TRBD1
J: TRBJ2-1
size: .
CDR3: CASSFLGQEYNEQFF
DNA: TGTGCCAGCAGTTTCTTAGGACAGGAATACAATGAGCAGTTCTTC

V: TRBV29-1
D: TRBD1
J: TRBJ2-7
size: many
CDR3: CSVEGRQGAREQYF
DNA: TGCAGCGTTGAAGGAAGACAGGGGGCGAGGGAGCAGTACTTC

V: TRBV30
D: .
J: TRBJ1-6
size: .
CDR3: CAWSDPLGAGNSPLHF
DNA: TGTGCCTGGAGTGACCCCTTGGGGGCAGGTAATTCACCCCTCCACTTT

V: TRBV29-1
D: .
J: TRBJ2-1
size: many
CDR3: CSAPLSSYNEQFF
DNA: TGCAGCGCCCCCCTTTCATCCTACAATGAGCAGTTCTTC

V: TRBV6-2/TRBV6-3
D: .
J: TRBJ1-5
size: many
CDR3: CASSYPATVAKHQPQHF
DNA: TGTGCCAGCAGTTACCCAGCGACAGTCGCGAAACATCAGCCCCAGCATTTT

V: TRBV18
D: TRBD2
J: TRBJ2-7
size: many
CDR3: CASSPVTSGVSYEQYF
DNA: TGTGCCAGCTCACCAGTGACTAGCGGAGTCTCCTACGAGCAGTACTTC

V: TRBV20-1
D: .
J: TRBJ2-2
size: .
CDR3: CSVQGPLVSTGELFF
DNA: TGCAGTGTTCAAGGTCCTCTAGTATCCACCGGGGAGCTGTTTTTT

V: TRBV6-1
D: .
J: TRBJ2-2
size: few
CDR3: CASGYSGTGELFF
DNA: TGTGCCAGCGGGTATTCCGGCACCGGGGAGCTGTTTTTT

V: TRBV13
D: TRBD2
J: TRBJ2-5
size: many
CDR3: CASSLGLAGVYQETQYF
DNA: TGTGCCAGCAGCTTAGGCCTAGCGGGGGTGTACCAAGAGACCCAGTACTTC